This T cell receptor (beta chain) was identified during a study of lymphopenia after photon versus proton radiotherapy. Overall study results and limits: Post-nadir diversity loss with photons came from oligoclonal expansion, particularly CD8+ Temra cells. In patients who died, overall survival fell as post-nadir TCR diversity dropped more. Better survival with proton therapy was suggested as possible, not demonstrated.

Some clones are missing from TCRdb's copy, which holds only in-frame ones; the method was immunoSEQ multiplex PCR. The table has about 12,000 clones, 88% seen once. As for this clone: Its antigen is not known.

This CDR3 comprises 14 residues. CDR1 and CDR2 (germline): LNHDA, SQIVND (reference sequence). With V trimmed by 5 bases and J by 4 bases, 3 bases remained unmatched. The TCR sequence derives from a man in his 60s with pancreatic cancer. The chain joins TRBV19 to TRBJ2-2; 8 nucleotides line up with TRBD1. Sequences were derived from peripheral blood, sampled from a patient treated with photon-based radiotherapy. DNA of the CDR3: TGTGCCAGTAGTGTAACAGGGGGCACCGGGGAGCTGTTTTTT. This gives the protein CASSVTGGTGELFF.